This T cell receptor beta chain was sequenced for a study of cytomegalovirus exposure and HLA in healthy donors. Study in general: Out of fewer than 500 genotyped donors, about 81% belonged to the Caucasian-associated ancestry cluster.

With 5 bases clipped from V and 15 bases from J, the junction kept 10 bases outside the gene matches. Germline loops: CDR1 SGHVS, CDR2 FQNEAQ. There are 13 residues in the CDR3. Study-wide results and limits: Segments of the TCR beta V type were, in most cases, productive about 90% or about 30% of the time in an earlier analysis.

The PCR employed 60 Vbeta primers together with 13 Jbeta primers. Data came from immunoSEQ multiplex PCR; TCRdb stores just in-frame clones and leaves some out. The table includes about 60,000 clones, approximately 80% detected once. With regard to this clone: The antigen remains undetermined.

Sequencing input: PBMCs. This sequence originates from a woman aged 40-49 years in good health and CMV-seropositive. This sequence joins TRBV7-8 and TRBJ2-1; 10 bases are shared with TRBD1. The CDR3 DNA reads TGTGCCAGCAGCGTCAGGGACAGGGGAGCGCGGTTCTTC. Its translation is CASSVRDRGARFF.